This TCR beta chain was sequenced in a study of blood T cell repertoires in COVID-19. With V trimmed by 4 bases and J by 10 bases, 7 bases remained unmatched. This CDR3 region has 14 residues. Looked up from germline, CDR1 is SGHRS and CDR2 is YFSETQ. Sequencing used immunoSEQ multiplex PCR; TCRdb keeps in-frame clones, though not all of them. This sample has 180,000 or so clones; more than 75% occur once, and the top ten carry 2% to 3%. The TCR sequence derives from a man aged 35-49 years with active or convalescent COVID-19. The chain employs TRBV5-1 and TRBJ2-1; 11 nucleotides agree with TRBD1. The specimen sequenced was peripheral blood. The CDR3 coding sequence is TGCGCCAGCAGCACAGGGACAGGGGGAACGGAGCAGTTCTTC. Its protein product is CASSTGTGGTEQFF.